Described below is a single T cell receptor beta chain sequence and its context. Assay used: immunoSEQ multiplex PCR; TCRdb lists only in-frame clones, some missing. Of 200,000 to 250,000 clones in the sample, roughly 80% were seen once. The V and J ends lost 10 bases and 0 bases respectively, with 11 bases between them. CDR1 is KGHDR and CDR2 is SFDVKD in the germline V gene. The length of the CDR3 is 14 residues. The data were taken from a study of blood T cell repertoires in COVID-19. The chain combines TRBV24-1 with TRBJ2-2, with D maybe TRBD1 (5 bases). Sequencing was done on a sample of peripheral blood. This receptor was identified in a woman of 80 years or more with COVID-19, enrolled during active disease. The CDR3 nucleotides are TGTGCCACTCGATCAGGGACGAACACCGGGGAGCTGTTTTTT. This codes for CATRSGTNTGELFF.